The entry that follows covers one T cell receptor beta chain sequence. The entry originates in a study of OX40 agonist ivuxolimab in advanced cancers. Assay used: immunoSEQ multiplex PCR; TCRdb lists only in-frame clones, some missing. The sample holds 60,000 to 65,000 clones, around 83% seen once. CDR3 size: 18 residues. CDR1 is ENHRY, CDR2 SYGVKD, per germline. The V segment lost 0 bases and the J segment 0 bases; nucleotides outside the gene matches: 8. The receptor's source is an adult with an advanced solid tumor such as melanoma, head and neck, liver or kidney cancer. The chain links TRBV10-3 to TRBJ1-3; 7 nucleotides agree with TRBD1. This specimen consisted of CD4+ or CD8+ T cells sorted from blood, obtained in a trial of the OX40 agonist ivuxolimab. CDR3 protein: CAISESIGQVTSGNTIYF. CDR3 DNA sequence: TGTGCCATCAGTGAGTCGATCGGACAGGTTACCTCTGGAAACACCATATATTTT.